This TCR beta chain was retrieved from a study of cytomegalovirus exposure and HLA in healthy donors. Overall study results and limits: An ancestry cluster, one associated with Asian ancestry, reportedly showed fewer N-insertions than the approximately 720-donor mean in a later analysis.

For this clone: Its antigen remains unidentified.

The study ran its PCR with 60 Vbeta and 13 Jbeta primers. Sequenced by immunoSEQ multiplex PCR; TCRdb stores in-frame clones only, minus some. The sample yields more than 95,000 clones, 65% to 80% seen once. V lost 2 bases, J lost 1 base, and 12 bases lay in between. This CDR3 is 15 amino acids long. Germline CDR1 LGHNA, CDR2 YSLEER. The receptor comes from a male donor in good health and CMV-seronegative. The sequencing sample was made of PBMCs. The chain is built from TRBV4-3 and TRBJ2-7; D might be TRBD1 (6 bases). CDR3 nucleotides: TGCGCCAGCAGCCAAACGGGTCAGGGGTCCTACGAGCAGTACTTC. Its protein is CASSQTGQGSYEQYF.